This T cell receptor beta chain was retrieved from a study of blood T cell repertoires in COVID-19. Study-level information: The samples span acute and convalescent COVID-19 from the United States, Italy and Spain. Nucleic acid was either cDNA or gDNA, and it came from T cells, B-cell-depleted T cells, or PBMCs.

The CDR3 covers 13 residues. Trimming cost V 4 bases and J 9 bases; bases outside gene matches: 9. Per the germline V gene, CDR1 is SGHKS and CDR2 is YYEKEE (reference sequence). Original processing methods: Estimation of nucleated cell counts relied on the amplification of reference gene primers. Sequencing used immunoSEQ multiplex PCR; TCRdb keeps in-frame clones, though not all of them. The V and J calls and the clone size are those of that table, but D and trimming were determined from the DNA. The sample lists roughly 230,000 clones; roughly 85% were seen once. This TCR was recovered from a man between 35 and 55 years old with acute or convalescent COVID-19. The sample consisted of peripheral blood. The V and J genes are TRBV5-5 and TRBJ2-7, with 8 bases aligning to TRBD1. This CDR3 reads CASSEQGDGLQYF. DNA for the CDR3: TGTGCCAGCAGCGAACAGGGGGATGGTTTGCAGTACTTC. Filled out from reference TRBV5-5 and TRBJ2-7, the complete variable domain reads DAGVTQSPTHLIKTRGQQVTLRCSPISGHKSVSWYQQVLGQGPQFIFQYYEKEERGRGNFPDRFSARQFPNYSSELNVNALLLGDSALYLCASSEQGDGLQYFGPGTRLTVT.